The present T cell receptor beta chain was sequenced within a study of blood T cell repertoires in COVID-19. Whole-study context: Researchers got acute and convalescent COVID-19 samples from the United States, Italy and Spain. Nucleic acid was either cDNA or gDNA, and it came from T cells, B-cell-depleted T cells, or PBMCs.

The Seattle site enrolled patients during active infection and followed them longitudinally. Original data processing: Estimates of nucleated cell counts were drawn from the amplification of reference gene primers. Sequenced by immunoSEQ multiplex PCR; TCRdb stores in-frame clones only, minus some. V, J and clone size derive from that table, while D and trimming were established from the DNA sequence. The sample lists some 75,000 clones; more than 70% were seen once. What was sequenced was peripheral blood. The receptor comes from a man aged 45-65 years with COVID-19, enrolled during active disease.

CDR3 region: CASSKGHGNTGELFF. The CDR3 nucleotides read TGCGCCAGCAGCAAGGGACACGGGAACACCGGGGAGCTGTTTTTT. V usage is TRBV5-1 and J usage is TRBJ2-2, with TRBD1 as a possible D gene (6 bases). Germline CDR1 and CDR2: SGHRS and YFSETQ. V lost 4 bases, J lost 1 base, and 11 bases lay in between. The CDR3 has 15 residues. The full variable domain, in which reference TRBV5-1 and TRBJ2-2 provide the parts outside the CDR3, is KAGVTQTPRYLIKTRGQQVTLSCSPISGHRSVSWYQQTPGQGLQFLFEYFSETQRNKGNFPGRFSGRQFSNSRSEMNVSTLELGDSALYLCASSKGHGNTGELFFGEGSRLTVL.